Reported below is one T cell receptor (beta chain). What this receptor recognizes is not known. One base away there is no much larger clone; base qualities are not given. The approximately 86 tumor samples underwent high-throughput TCR profiling using ImmunoSEQ. The study's own analysis went as follows. Repertoire diversity metrics included richness (unique productive sequences), clonality, evenness and relatedness; Bhattacharyya coefficient assessed similarity between samples. Conclusions stayed consistent in a sensitivity analysis that left out TCRs with fewer than two reads. In its TCRdb copy, this immuneACCESS table keeps in-frame sequences only and misses some clones. Where compared with another copy, unresolved V genes explain less than half of these, and the others have no known cause. D and trimming were read from the DNA, whereas the V and J calls and clone size are those reported in that table. The sample records fewer than 9,000 clones, around 76% of which are singletons. The ten top clones hold 5% to 7% of the sample.

The tumor samples were collected prior to definitive surgery or chemotherapy. The MD Anderson Biospecimen Extraction Resource handled genomic DNA extraction, while the MD Anderson Cancer Genomics Laboratory carried out the TCR sequencing. The data originate from a study of high-grade serous ovarian cancer treatment subgroups (dated by TCRdb to the early 2020s). Concerning the study at large: On average, each sample produced around 15,000 sequencing reads and some 7,000 unique TCR beta rearrangements. In total there were under 100 samples, since every patient provided one primary tumor sample and two metastatic tumor samples. Under a laparoscopic triage algorithm, patients with high-grade serous ovarian cancer were grouped by complete gross resection or by neoadjuvant chemotherapy response, and the study profiled the TCR beta repertoires of these patients. A cohort of 30 patients was included: roughly ten with no residual disease after primary surgery (R0), roughly ten who were excellent NACT responders, and roughly ten who were poor NACT responders.

General conclusions and limits of the study: Neoantigen level correlated positively with TCR clonal relatedness, and copy number variation and mutation load from whole-genome sequencing showed a positive trend with TCR clonal relatedness. Because bulk tumor TCR sequencing provided no spatial information, insight into HGSC tumor complexity and diversity was limited. TCR repertoire analyses focused on CDR3; CDR1 and CDR2 were not analyzed. Tumors from the same patient had repertoire similarity ranging from about 0.095 to 0.85, while tumors from different patients showed almost no similarity.

This TCR came from a human donor with high-grade serous ovarian cancer. Sequenced material: tumor tissue.

CDR3 loop: CASSLGFAYEQYF. The DNA sequence follows: TGTGCCAGCAGCTTAGGCTTTGCCTACGAGCAGTACTTC. This chain joins TRBV7-2 to TRBJ2-7; no D gene can be assigned with confidence. The CDR3 numbers 13 residues from cysteine through phenylalanine. This entry keeps only the CDR3 DNA: 39 bases, framed from base 1. From the germline V gene, CDR1 is SGHTA and CDR2 is FQGNSA. V lost 1 base and J lost 2 bases; the stretch between them is 6 bases long.